Sequencing of this T cell receptor (beta chain) was carried out in a study of T cell responses to AZD1222 COVID-19 vaccine. Repertoires were generated with immunoSEQ multiplex PCR, while TCRdb's copy carries only in-frame clones and drops some. The table records approximately 80,000 clones, about nine tenths of them present only once. The TCR originated in an adult in good health. The sequences come from peripheral blood, collected on day 0 of AZD1222 vaccination.

The CDR3 DNA follows: TGCGCCAGCAGCCGACAGGGATCGAACACTGAAGCTTTCTTT. It encodes CASSRQGSNTEAFF. The chain links TRBV5-1 to TRBJ1-1, with 7 positions matching TRBD1. This CDR3 region has 14 residues. The J segment lost 1 base and the V segment lost 4 bases, leaving 4 bases of the junction unmatched. Per germline, CDR1 SGHRS and CDR2 YFSETQ.